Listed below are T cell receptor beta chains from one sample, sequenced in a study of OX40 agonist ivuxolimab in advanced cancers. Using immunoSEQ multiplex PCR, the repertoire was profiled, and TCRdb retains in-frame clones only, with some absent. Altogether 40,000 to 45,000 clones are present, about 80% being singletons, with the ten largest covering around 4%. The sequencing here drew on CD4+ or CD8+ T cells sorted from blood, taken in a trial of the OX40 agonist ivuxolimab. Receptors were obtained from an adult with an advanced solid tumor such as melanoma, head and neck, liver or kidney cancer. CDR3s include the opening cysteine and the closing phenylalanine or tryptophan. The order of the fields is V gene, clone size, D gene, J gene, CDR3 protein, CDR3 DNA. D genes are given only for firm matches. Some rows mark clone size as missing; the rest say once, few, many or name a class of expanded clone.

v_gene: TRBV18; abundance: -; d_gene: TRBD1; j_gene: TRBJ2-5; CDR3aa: CASSSDRGLGETQYF; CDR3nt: TGTGCCAGCTCATCGGACAGGGGTTTAGGGGAGACCCAGTACTTC
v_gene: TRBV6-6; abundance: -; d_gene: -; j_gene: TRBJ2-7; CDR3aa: CASKGRRDSYEQYF; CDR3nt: TGTGCCAGCAAGGGGAGGAGGGACTCCTACGAGCAGTACTTC
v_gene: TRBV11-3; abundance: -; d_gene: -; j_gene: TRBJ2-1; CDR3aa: CASSSRQGGYNEQFF; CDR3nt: TGTGCCAGCAGCTCCAGGCAGGGTGGTTACAATGAGCAGTTCTTC
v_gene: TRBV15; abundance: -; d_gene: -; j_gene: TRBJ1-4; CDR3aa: CATSRVGETDEKLFF; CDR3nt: TGTGCCACCAGCAGAGTAGGGGAAACAGATGAAAAACTGTTTTTT
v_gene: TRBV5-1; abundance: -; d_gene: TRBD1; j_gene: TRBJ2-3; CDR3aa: CASSRLDRGQGDTQYF; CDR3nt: TGCGCCAGCAGCCGCTTGGACAGGGGGCAAGGAGATACGCAGTATTTT
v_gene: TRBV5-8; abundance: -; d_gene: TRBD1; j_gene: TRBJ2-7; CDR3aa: CASSLTGTGRGEQYF; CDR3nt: TGTGCCAGCAGCTTGACCGGGACAGGGAGGGGCGAGCAGTACTTC
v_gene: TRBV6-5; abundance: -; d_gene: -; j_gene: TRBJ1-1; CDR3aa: CASSLRYTEAFF; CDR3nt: TGTGCCAGCAGCTTGCGGTACACTGAAGCTTTCTTT
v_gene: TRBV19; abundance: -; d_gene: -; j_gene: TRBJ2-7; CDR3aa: CASSYRDGLYEQYF; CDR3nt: TGTGCCAGTAGTTACCGGGACGGTCTCTACGAGCAGTACTTC
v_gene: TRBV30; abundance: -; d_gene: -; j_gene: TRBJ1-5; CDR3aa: CAWANRDVFNQPQHF; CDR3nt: TGTGCCTGGGCGAACCGGGACGTATTCAATCAGCCCCAGCATTTT
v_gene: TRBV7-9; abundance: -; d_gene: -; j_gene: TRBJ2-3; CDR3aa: CASSIASTDTQYF; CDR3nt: TGTGCCAGCAGCATTGCTTCCACAGATACGCAGTATTTT
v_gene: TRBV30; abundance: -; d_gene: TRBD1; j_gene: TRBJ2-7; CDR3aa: CAWSSGQGTSYEQYF; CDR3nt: TGTGCCTGGAGCTCCGGACAGGGGACTTCCTACGAGCAGTACTTC
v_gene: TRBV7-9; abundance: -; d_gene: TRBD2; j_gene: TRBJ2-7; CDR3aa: CASSFTPGLAPRAFYEQYF; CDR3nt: TGTGCCAGCAGCTTCACCCCGGGACTAGCGCCTCGGGCCTTCTACGAGCAGTACTTC
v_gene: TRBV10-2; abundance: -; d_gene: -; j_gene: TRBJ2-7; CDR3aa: CASSDHNYEQYF; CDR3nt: TGCGCCAGCAGTGACCACAACTACGAGCAGTACTTC
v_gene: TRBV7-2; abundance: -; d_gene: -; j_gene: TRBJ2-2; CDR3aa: CASSRTGTGNTGELFF; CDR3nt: TGTGCCAGCAGCCGGACGGGGACGGGAAACACCGGGGAGCTGTTTTTT
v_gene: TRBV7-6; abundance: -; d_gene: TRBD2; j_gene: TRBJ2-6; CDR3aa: CASSLKGLAGAGANVLTF; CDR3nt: TGTGCCAGCAGCTTAAAAGGGCTAGCGGGGGCTGGGGCCAACGTCCTGACTTTC
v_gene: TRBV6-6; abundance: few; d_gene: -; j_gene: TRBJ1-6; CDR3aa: CASSYSRQNNSPLHF; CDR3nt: TGTGCCAGCAGTTACTCGAGGCAGAATAATTCACCCCTCCACTTT
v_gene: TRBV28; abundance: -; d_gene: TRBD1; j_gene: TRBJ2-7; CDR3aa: CASNLGTGGEQYF; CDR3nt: TGTGCCAGCAACCTCGGGACAGGGGGCGAGCAGTACTTC
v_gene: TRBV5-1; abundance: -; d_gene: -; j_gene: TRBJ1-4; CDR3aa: CASSSDSTGEKLFF; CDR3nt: TGCGCCAGCAGCTCTGACAGTACGGGTGAAAAACTGTTTTTT
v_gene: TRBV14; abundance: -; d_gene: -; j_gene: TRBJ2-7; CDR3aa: CASSQGGQGEQYF; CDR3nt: TGTGCCAGCAGCCAAGGTGGGCAGGGTGAGCAGTACTTC
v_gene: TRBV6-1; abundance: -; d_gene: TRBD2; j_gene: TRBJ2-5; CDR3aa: CASSEEGSGSRLRETQYF; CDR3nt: TGTGCCAGCAGTGAAGAGGGTAGCGGGAGCCGGCTGAGAGAGACCCAGTACTTC
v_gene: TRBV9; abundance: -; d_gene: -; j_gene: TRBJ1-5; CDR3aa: CASSAGNNQPQHF; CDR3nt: TGTGCCAGCAGCGCAGGGAATAATCAGCCCCAGCATTTT
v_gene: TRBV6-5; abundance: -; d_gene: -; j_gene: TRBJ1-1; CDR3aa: CASSPTGSNTEAFF; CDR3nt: TGTGCCAGCAGCCCGACAGGATCGAACACTGAAGCTTTCTTT
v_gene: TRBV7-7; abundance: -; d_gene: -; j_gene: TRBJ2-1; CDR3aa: CASSLASGLNEQFF; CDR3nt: TGTGCTAGCAGCTTAGCGTCTGGCCTCAATGAGCAGTTCTTC
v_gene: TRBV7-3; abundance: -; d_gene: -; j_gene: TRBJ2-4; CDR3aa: CASSLGGKNIQYF; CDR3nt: TGTGCCAGCAGCCTTGGGGGGAAAAACATTCAGTACTTC
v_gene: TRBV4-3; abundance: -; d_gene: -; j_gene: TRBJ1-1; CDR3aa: CASSQGSGGHTEAFF; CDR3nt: TGCGCCAGCAGCCAAGGTTCGGGGGGCCACACTGAAGCTTTCTTT
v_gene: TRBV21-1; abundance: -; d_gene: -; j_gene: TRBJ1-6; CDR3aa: CASSKAGRSRSSYNSPLHF; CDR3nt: TGTGCCAGCAGCAAAGCGGGTCGCAGTAGGAGCTCCTATAATTCACCCCTCCACTTT
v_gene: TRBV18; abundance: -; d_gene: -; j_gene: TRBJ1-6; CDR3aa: CASSPPGSQGPNSPLHF; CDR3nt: TGTGCCAGCTCACCACCAGGGTCCCAAGGGCCTAATTCACCCCTCCACTTT
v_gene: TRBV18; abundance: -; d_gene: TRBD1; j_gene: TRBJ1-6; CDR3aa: CASSPPATGGYSPLHF; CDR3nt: TGTGCCAGCTCACCACCGGCGACAGGGGGGTATTCACCCCTCCACTTT
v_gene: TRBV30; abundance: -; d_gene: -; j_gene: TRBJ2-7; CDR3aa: CAWSPPGRGYPSSYEQYF; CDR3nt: TGTGCCTGGAGCCCCCCGGGCAGGGGCTACCCCAGCTCCTACGAGCAGTACTTC
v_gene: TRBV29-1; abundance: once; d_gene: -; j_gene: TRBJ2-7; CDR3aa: CSVEGGAGGRQYF; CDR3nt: TGCAGCGTTGAAGGTGGGGCTGGAGGAAGGCAGTACTTC
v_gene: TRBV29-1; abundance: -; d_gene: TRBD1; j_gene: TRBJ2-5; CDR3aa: CSVEDRQGGTQYF; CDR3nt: TGCAGCGTTGAGGATAGACAGGGGGGGACCCAGTACTTC
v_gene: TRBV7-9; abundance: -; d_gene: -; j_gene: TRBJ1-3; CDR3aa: CASSFGPAGSGNTIYF; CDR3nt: TGTGCCAGCAGCTTCGGGCCGGCCGGCTCTGGAAACACCATATATTTT
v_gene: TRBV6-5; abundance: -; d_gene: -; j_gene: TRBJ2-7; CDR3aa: CASSYSRGASYEQYF; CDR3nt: TGTGCCAGCAGTTACTCGAGGGGGGCGTCTTACGAGCAGTACTTC
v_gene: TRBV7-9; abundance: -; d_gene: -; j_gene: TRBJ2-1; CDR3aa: CASSLALGAAVRARNEQFF; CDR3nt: TGTGCCAGCAGCTTAGCGTTGGGTGCGGCTGTGAGGGCTCGTAATGAGCAGTTCTTC
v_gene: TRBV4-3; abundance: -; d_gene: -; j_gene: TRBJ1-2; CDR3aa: CASSQDFGQGGYTF; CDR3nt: TGCGCCAGCAGCCAAGATTTTGGACAAGGAGGCTACACCTTC
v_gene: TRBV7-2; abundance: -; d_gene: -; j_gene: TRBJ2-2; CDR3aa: CASSPDSNENGELFF; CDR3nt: TGTGCCAGCAGCCCCGACAGCAATGAGAACGGGGAGCTGTTTTTT
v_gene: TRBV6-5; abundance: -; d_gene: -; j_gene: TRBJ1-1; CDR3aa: CASSDTSNTEAFF; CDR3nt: TGTGCCAGCAGTGATACTTCGAACACTGAAGCTTTCTTT
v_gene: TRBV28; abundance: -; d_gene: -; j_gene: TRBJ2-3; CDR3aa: CASSLQTTRTQYF; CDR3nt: TGTGCCAGCAGTTTACAGACTACTCGTACGCAGTATTTT
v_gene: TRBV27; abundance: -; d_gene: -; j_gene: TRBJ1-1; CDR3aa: CASSLRGGSEAFF; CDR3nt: TGTGCCAGCAGTTTAAGGGGGGGCTCTGAAGCTTTCTTT
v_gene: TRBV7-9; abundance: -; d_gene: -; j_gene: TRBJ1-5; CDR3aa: CASSLERGGNQPQHF; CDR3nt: TGTGCCAGCAGCTTAGAAAGGGGTGGCAATCAGCCCCAGCATTTT
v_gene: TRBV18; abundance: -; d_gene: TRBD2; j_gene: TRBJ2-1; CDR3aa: CASSPPGLAGGTYNEQFF; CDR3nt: TGTGCCAGCTCACCACCGGGACTAGCGGGAGGTACCTACAATGAGCAGTTCTTC
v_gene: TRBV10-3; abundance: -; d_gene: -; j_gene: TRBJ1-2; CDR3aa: CAISGLGGATNYGYTF; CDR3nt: TGTGCCATCAGCGGCTTAGGAGGGGCGACCAACTATGGCTACACCTTC
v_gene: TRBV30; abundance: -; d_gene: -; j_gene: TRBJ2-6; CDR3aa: CAWSVTPRGANVLTF; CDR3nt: TGTGCCTGGAGTGTTACCCCGCGGGGGGCCAACGTCCTGACTTTC
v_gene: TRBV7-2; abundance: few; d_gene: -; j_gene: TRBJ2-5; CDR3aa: CASSLARKETQYF; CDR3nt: TGTGCCAGCAGCTTAGCTAGAAAAGAGACCCAGTACTTC
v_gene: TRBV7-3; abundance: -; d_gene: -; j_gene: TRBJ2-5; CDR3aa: CASSLGGRETQYF; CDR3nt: TGTGCCAGCAGCTTAGGGGGTCGGGAGACCCAGTACTTC
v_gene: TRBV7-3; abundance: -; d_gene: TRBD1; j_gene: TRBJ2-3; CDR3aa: CASSSTGHTQYF; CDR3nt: TGTGCCAGCAGCTCGACAGGGCATACGCAGTATTTT